This T cell receptor beta chain was captured by sequencing in a study of post-analysis software for immune sequencing data. Study context: Secondary progressive, relapsing-remitting and progressive-relapsing multiple sclerosis were among the included disease courses.

The CDR3 loop spans 16 amino acids. The V end was cut by 6 bases, the J end by 0 bases, with 12 bases between. CDR1 is WNHNN and CDR2 is SYGVQD in the germline V gene (reference sequence). Unique molecular identifiers featured in each of the TCR beta cDNA libraries. Roughly 0.5 million cDNA molecules were obtained from roughly 1 to 10 million T cells. TCRdb redid the calling of the PCR reads with MiXCR, one entry per CDR3 protein. The sample holds some 370,000 distinct CDR3 sequences; 30% to 45% are singletons and the top ten take roughly 13%. General study results and limits: Samples from one preparation batch, clustered by F measure, grouped strongly together. The normalized Chao1 diversity of multiple sclerosis patients was significantly lower than that of controls. A handful of TRBV segments, including TRBV5-6, TRBV5-1 and TRBV20-1, were more frequent in patients than controls.

This clonotype was picked up a small number of times. Its cognate antigen is unknown. The specimen sequenced was blood. The TCR originated in a girl aged 10 to 17 with multiple sclerosis. This chain connects TRBV10-1 to TRBJ2-6; possible D gene TRBD1, 5 bases. The CDR3 protein is CASRDTLSSGANVLTF. The CDR3 region has the DNA TGCGCCAGCAGGGACACACTGAGCTCTGGGGCCAACGTCCTGACTTTC.